This T cell receptor beta chain came from a study of shared clonotypes between healthy human individuals. Study details: Every donor yielded three CD4 naive, three CD4 memory, two CD8 naive and one CD8 memory plate. General study results and limits: It was only blood that was sampled, and tissue repertoires likely differ. Clonotypes not shared had lower generation probabilities than those common to all four donors.

A word on this clone: Its antigen is still unknown.

Libraries were prepared by immunoSEQ multiplex PCR; TCRdb keeps only in-frame clonotypes and omits some of them. The sample includes fewer than 200,000 clones, approximately 92% of them seen just once. The CDR3 runs 14 residues. Trimming stripped 0 bases from V and 7 bases from J, with 13 bases between. The germline V gene encodes CDR1 SGHVS and CDR2 FQNEAQ. Investigators divided CD4+ cells into CD45RA+ naive and CD45RA-negative memory subsets. The clonotype was recovered from a woman in her thirties in good health. The chain couples TRBV7-8 to TRBJ2-7, with a tentative D call TRBD2 (6 bases). The specimen sequenced was naive CD4+ T cells sorted from blood. Subset of the sample: CD45RA+ positively selected. The CDR3: CASSLATGVKEQYF. In DNA, the CDR3 is TGTGCCAGCAGCTTAGCAACGGGGGTAAAAGAGCAGTACTTC.